Sequencing of this T cell receptor beta chain was carried out in a study of T cell responses to AZD1222 COVID-19 vaccine. This CDR3 contains 15 residues. V was cut by 2 bases and J by 8 bases, with 13 bases left in between. Looked up from germline, CDR1 is MNHEY and CDR2 is SVGAGI. Study-level results: Researchers report vaccine-associated CD4 TCRs spanning spike, with dominance at 160-218 and 743-854. Close to half of all spike-specific TCRs reportedly target regions of the variants that are unmutated. Repertoire collection took place solely once the T cell response had peaked. Only six people who got AZD1222 tested seropositive at baseline.

Comments on this clone: What it binds is not known.

The assay was immunoSEQ multiplex PCR, and TCRdb's table has in-frame clones only and misses some. The sample carries tens of thousands of clones, around 75% recorded once. The sample here was peripheral blood, taken on day 0 of AZD1222 vaccination. V and J are TRBV6-5 and TRBJ1-6; D gene uncertain. The receptor was derived from an adult in good health. The CDR3 DNA reads as TGTGCCAGCAGTTACGCTAGGTTGGGTGATTCACCCCTCCACTTT. This encodes CASSYARLGDSPLHF.